A single sample is the source of the 18 T cell receptor beta chains below, sequenced in a study of cytomegalovirus exposure and HLA in healthy donors. Amplification used 60 Vbeta primers and 13 Jbeta primers. The data were produced by immunoSEQ multiplex PCR, yet TCRdb's version contains in-frame clones alone and is incomplete. This repertoire shows under 200,000 clones, around 75% found once; its top ten account for less than 5%. The sample taken for sequencing was PBMCs. These receptors originate from a male donor in good health and CMV-seronegative.

The V gene is TRBV18, the J gene TRBJ2-1; TRBD1 might be the D (5 bases). The CDR3 has 15 residues. Per the germline V gene, CDR1 is KGHSH and CDR2 is LQKENI. V was trimmed by 0 bases and J by 0 bases, leaving 6 bases between them. The CDR3 loop reads CASSPPGDSYNEQFF. The CDR3 DNA reads TGTGCCAGCTCACCACCAGGGGACTCCTACAATGAGCAGTTCTTC.

V usage is TRBV11-2 and J usage is TRBJ2-7, with TRBD1 matching 12 bases. Germline V gene data show CDR1 as SGHAT and CDR2 as FQNNGV. CDR3 size: 16 residues. Unmatched junction bases numbered 9, after V lost 5 bases and J lost 4 bases. The CDR3 nucleotides are TGTGCCAGCAGCGTCTCCGGGACAGGGGGCGAATACGAGCAGTACTTC. As protein: CASSVSGTGGEYEQYF.

The CDR3 DNA is TGCGCCAGCAGCCGGGTTGGCGGCAGGGGGCTTGGAGATACGCAGTATTTT. Its protein is CASSRVGGRGLGDTQYF. The J gene is TRBJ2-3, the V gene TRBV5-1, with 8 bases matching TRBD1. CDR1 is SGHRS and CDR2 is YFSETQ in the germline V gene. The CDR3 is 17 amino acids. Germline trimming cut 4 bases from V and 5 bases from J; bases unmatched to any gene: 15. The whole variable domain, filled in from reference TRBV5-1 and TRBJ2-3, reads KAGVTQTPRYLIKTRGQQVTLSCSPISGHRSVSWYQQTPGQGLQFLFEYFSETQRNKGNFPGRFSGRQFSNSRSEMNVSTLELGDSALYLCASSRVGGRGLGDTQYFGPGTRLTVL.

This clone was observed a handful of times. The chain carries TRBV19 and TRBJ2-2; 10 nucleotides agree with TRBD2. The CDR3 runs 17 residues. Trimming removed 7 bases from V and 5 bases from J; junction bases left unmatched: 13. CDR1 and CDR2 from the germline V gene are LNHDA and SQIVND (reference sequence). CDR3 sequence (DNA): TGTGCCAGTAACCCCGGGGGTAGCGGGAGGAGTACCGGGGAGCTGTTTTTT. Residues: CASNPGGSGRSTGELFF.

The chain couples TRBV18 to TRBJ2-3; the match to TRBD2 covers 10 bases. There are 18 residues in the CDR3. Unmatched junction bases numbered 14, after V lost 3 bases and J lost 5 bases. Germline CDR1 and CDR2: KGHSH and LQKENI. CDR3 residues: CASSPPPGSGGGVDTQYF. The CDR3 region has the DNA TGTGCCAGCTCACCTCCCCCCGGGAGCGGGGGGGGAGTAGATACGCAGTATTTT.

The rearrangement joins TRBV27 to TRBJ2-1, with D tentatively TRBD2 (6 bases). In germline, CDR1 is MNHEY, CDR2 SMNVEV (reference sequence). This CDR3 is built from 16 residues. V was trimmed by 5 bases and J by 8 bases, leaving 22 bases between them. The DNA of the CDR3 is TGTGCCAGCAGTCCTTCACTAGCCAATAGTATCCATGAGCAGTTCTTC. Translated: CASSPSLANSIHEQFF.

This chain connects TRBV2 to TRBJ2-6; 7 bases are a match to TRBD1. Germline V lookup: CDR1 SNHLY, CDR2 FYNNEI. There are 15 residues in the CDR3. V lost 8 bases to trimming and J lost 2 bases; unmatched junction nucleotides: 6. The CDR3 nucleotides read TGTGCCAGCTCCTCTACAGGGGCTGGGGCCAACGTCCTGACTTTC. The encoded protein is CASSSTGAGANVLTF.

On this clone itself: A junction end diverges from the germline sequence, so it may reflect a read error. J is TRBJ2-1 and V is TRBV7-9, with 11 bases aligning to TRBD2. The CDR3 has 17 residues. CDR1 SEHNR and CDR2 FQNEAQ come from the germline V gene (reference sequence). This CDR3 is CSSSLAGGRNSYNEQFF. The CDR3 nucleotides read TGTTCCAGCAGCTTAGCGGGAGGGAGGAACTCCTACAATGAGCAGTTCTTC.

J is TRBJ2-5 and V is TRBV7-6, with a possible D match to TRBD2 (5 bases). The CDR3 sequence is 14 residues long. Deletions cut 2 bases from V and 2 bases from J, with 9 bases between. Germline loops: CDR1 SGHVS, CDR2 FNYEAQ. CDR3 DNA: TGTGCCAGCAGCTTAACTACGGGACAAGAGACCCAGTACTTC. This encodes CASSLTTGQETQYF.

The CDR3 DNA reads as TGCGCCAGCAGCATGACTGTTTACGAGCAGTACTTC. It is translated as CASSMTVYEQYF. The V call is TRBV5-1, the J call TRBJ2-7; D ambiguous. This CDR3 has 12 residues. Germline CDR1 reads SGHRS; CDR2 reads YFSETQ. V lost 4 bases and J lost 4, with 9 bases in between. The full variable domain, its missing parts supplied by reference TRBV5-1 and TRBJ2-7, is KAGVTQTPRYLIKTRGQQVTLSCSPISGHRSVSWYQQTPGQGLQFLFEYFSETQRNKGNFPGRFSGRQFSNSRSEMNVSTLELGDSALYLCASSMTVYEQYFGPGTRLTVT.

This sequence joins TRBV6-1 and TRBJ1-4; no reliable D call. The V end lost 7 bases, the J end lost 11 bases, and 20 bases lay between the germline ends. CDR3 length: 14 residues. Germline V gene data show CDR1 as MNHNS and CDR2 as SASEGT. CDR3 amino acids: CASTSTSTGQKLFF. CDR3 nucleotides: TGTGCCAGCACCTCAACTTCCACGGGTCAGAAACTGTTTTTT.

A remark on this clone: Sequence at one end of the junction differs from germline and may be a read error. The chain recombines TRBV7-8 with TRBJ2-4; 8 positions agree with TRBD1. Germline CDR1 is SGHVS and CDR2 is FQNEAQ. The CDR3 length is 12 residues. In DNA, the CDR3 is TGTGCCAGCAGCCTCCAGGGGGCGCGGAAAAACTTC. Translated, it gives CASSLQGARKNF. Supplemented by reference TRBV7-8 and TRBJ2-4, the full variable domain reads GAGVSQSPRYKVAKRGQDVALRCDPISGHVSLFWYQQALGQGPEFLTYFQNEAQLDKSGLPSDRFFAERPEGSVSTLKIQRTQQEDSAVYLCASSLQGARKNFGAGTRLSVL.

V usage is TRBV7-2 and J usage is TRBJ2-3; TRBD2 might be the D (6 bases). CDR3 size: 14 residues. Per the germline V gene, CDR1 is SGHTA and CDR2 is FQGNSA. Trimming pared 5 bases from V and 3 bases from J, leaving 12 bases between. CDR3 coding DNA: TGTGCCAGCAGCCAGGGTGGGGGGACAGATACGCAGTATTTT. Encoded protein: CASSQGGGTDTQYF.

This rearrangement joins TRBV5-1 to TRBJ1-4; 10 bases fit TRBD1. Germline V CDR1 and CDR2: SGHRS, YFSETQ. The length of the CDR3 is 16 residues. Trimming at V came to 4 bases and at J to 3 bases, leaving 6 bases not matched to a gene. The CDR3 DNA reads as TGCGCCAGCAGCAAGACAGGGGGCGCGGCTAATGAAAAACTGTTTTTT. It encodes CASSKTGGAANEKLFF.

This chain uses TRBV7-2 with TRBJ2-1, with 8 bases identical to TRBD1. This CDR3 is built from 12 residues. V trimming: 2 bases; J trimming: 14 bases; junction bases outside the gene matches: 5. Germline CDR1 SGHTA, CDR2 FQGNSA. The CDR3 DNA sequence: TGTGCCAGCAGCTTATCGGACAGGGACAAGTTCTTC. It translates to CASSLSDRDKFF.

V and J are TRBV6-1 and TRBJ2-3; D remains unclear. Germline CDR1 and CDR2: MNHNS and SASEGT. Trimming cost V 6 bases and J 0 bases, with 13 bases left between them. This CDR3 is built from 15 residues. CDR3 in amino acids: CASRGYQTSTDTQYF. The CDR3 DNA follows: TGTGCCAGCAGGGGTTACCAGACTAGCACAGATACGCAGTATTTT.

The gene calls are TRBV7-8 and TRBJ1-5; tentatively, D is TRBD1 (6 bases). Germline CDR1 reads SGHVS; CDR2 reads FQNEAQ. There are 13 residues in the CDR3. Between the trimmed V and J ends, which lost 3 bases and 7 bases, there was a span of 10 bases. CDR3 bases: TGTGCCAGCAGCTTCGAAGGGGGACAGCCCCAGCATTTT. Translated: CASSFEGGQPQHF.

The genes are TRBV9 and TRBJ1-6, with 8 positions matching TRBD1. Germline loops: CDR1 SGDLS, CDR2 YYNGEE. This CDR3 is built from 16 residues. With 4 bases clipped from V and 8 bases from J, the junction kept 11 bases outside the gene matches. This CDR3 reads CASSPPGQGADSPLHF. DNA of the CDR3: TGTGCCAGCAGCCCCCCCGGGCAGGGGGCAGATTCACCCCTCCACTTT. Filled out from reference TRBV9 and TRBJ1-6, the complete variable domain reads DSGVTQTPKHLITATGQRVTLRCSPRSGDLSVYWYQQSLDQGLQFLIQYYNGEERAKGNILERFSAQQFPDLHSELNLSSLELGDSALYFCASSPPGQGADSPLHFGNGTRLTVT.